This T cell receptor (beta chain) was recorded in a study of cytomegalovirus exposure and HLA in healthy donors. General study points: In a later analysis, compared with equally common non-associated chains, HLA-associated beta chains were more expanded. Information on immune exposure was restricted to one variable (CMV serostatus). The authors listed 180 or so TCR beta chains as cytomegalovirus-associated.

Germline V gene sequence: CDR1 MDHEN, CDR2 SYDVKM. The V gene end was trimmed by 4 bases and the J gene end by 0 bases; junction bases not matched to a gene: 9. This CDR3 region has 16 residues. About this clone: Antigen unknown.

In the PCR, 60 Vbeta and 13 Jbeta primers were used. The assay was immunoSEQ multiplex PCR, and TCRdb's table has in-frame clones only and misses some. This table has approximately 79,000 clones, approximately 79% appearing once. The sequenced sample was PBMCs. The chain links TRBV28 to TRBJ2-7; TRBD1 aligns across 7 bases. The clonotype comes from a woman in her forties in good health and CMV-seropositive. The CDR3 DNA is TGTGCCAGCAGTTCCCCGTGGGCAGGGGGCTCCTACGAGCAGTACTTC. Amino acid sequence: CASSSPWAGGSYEQYF.